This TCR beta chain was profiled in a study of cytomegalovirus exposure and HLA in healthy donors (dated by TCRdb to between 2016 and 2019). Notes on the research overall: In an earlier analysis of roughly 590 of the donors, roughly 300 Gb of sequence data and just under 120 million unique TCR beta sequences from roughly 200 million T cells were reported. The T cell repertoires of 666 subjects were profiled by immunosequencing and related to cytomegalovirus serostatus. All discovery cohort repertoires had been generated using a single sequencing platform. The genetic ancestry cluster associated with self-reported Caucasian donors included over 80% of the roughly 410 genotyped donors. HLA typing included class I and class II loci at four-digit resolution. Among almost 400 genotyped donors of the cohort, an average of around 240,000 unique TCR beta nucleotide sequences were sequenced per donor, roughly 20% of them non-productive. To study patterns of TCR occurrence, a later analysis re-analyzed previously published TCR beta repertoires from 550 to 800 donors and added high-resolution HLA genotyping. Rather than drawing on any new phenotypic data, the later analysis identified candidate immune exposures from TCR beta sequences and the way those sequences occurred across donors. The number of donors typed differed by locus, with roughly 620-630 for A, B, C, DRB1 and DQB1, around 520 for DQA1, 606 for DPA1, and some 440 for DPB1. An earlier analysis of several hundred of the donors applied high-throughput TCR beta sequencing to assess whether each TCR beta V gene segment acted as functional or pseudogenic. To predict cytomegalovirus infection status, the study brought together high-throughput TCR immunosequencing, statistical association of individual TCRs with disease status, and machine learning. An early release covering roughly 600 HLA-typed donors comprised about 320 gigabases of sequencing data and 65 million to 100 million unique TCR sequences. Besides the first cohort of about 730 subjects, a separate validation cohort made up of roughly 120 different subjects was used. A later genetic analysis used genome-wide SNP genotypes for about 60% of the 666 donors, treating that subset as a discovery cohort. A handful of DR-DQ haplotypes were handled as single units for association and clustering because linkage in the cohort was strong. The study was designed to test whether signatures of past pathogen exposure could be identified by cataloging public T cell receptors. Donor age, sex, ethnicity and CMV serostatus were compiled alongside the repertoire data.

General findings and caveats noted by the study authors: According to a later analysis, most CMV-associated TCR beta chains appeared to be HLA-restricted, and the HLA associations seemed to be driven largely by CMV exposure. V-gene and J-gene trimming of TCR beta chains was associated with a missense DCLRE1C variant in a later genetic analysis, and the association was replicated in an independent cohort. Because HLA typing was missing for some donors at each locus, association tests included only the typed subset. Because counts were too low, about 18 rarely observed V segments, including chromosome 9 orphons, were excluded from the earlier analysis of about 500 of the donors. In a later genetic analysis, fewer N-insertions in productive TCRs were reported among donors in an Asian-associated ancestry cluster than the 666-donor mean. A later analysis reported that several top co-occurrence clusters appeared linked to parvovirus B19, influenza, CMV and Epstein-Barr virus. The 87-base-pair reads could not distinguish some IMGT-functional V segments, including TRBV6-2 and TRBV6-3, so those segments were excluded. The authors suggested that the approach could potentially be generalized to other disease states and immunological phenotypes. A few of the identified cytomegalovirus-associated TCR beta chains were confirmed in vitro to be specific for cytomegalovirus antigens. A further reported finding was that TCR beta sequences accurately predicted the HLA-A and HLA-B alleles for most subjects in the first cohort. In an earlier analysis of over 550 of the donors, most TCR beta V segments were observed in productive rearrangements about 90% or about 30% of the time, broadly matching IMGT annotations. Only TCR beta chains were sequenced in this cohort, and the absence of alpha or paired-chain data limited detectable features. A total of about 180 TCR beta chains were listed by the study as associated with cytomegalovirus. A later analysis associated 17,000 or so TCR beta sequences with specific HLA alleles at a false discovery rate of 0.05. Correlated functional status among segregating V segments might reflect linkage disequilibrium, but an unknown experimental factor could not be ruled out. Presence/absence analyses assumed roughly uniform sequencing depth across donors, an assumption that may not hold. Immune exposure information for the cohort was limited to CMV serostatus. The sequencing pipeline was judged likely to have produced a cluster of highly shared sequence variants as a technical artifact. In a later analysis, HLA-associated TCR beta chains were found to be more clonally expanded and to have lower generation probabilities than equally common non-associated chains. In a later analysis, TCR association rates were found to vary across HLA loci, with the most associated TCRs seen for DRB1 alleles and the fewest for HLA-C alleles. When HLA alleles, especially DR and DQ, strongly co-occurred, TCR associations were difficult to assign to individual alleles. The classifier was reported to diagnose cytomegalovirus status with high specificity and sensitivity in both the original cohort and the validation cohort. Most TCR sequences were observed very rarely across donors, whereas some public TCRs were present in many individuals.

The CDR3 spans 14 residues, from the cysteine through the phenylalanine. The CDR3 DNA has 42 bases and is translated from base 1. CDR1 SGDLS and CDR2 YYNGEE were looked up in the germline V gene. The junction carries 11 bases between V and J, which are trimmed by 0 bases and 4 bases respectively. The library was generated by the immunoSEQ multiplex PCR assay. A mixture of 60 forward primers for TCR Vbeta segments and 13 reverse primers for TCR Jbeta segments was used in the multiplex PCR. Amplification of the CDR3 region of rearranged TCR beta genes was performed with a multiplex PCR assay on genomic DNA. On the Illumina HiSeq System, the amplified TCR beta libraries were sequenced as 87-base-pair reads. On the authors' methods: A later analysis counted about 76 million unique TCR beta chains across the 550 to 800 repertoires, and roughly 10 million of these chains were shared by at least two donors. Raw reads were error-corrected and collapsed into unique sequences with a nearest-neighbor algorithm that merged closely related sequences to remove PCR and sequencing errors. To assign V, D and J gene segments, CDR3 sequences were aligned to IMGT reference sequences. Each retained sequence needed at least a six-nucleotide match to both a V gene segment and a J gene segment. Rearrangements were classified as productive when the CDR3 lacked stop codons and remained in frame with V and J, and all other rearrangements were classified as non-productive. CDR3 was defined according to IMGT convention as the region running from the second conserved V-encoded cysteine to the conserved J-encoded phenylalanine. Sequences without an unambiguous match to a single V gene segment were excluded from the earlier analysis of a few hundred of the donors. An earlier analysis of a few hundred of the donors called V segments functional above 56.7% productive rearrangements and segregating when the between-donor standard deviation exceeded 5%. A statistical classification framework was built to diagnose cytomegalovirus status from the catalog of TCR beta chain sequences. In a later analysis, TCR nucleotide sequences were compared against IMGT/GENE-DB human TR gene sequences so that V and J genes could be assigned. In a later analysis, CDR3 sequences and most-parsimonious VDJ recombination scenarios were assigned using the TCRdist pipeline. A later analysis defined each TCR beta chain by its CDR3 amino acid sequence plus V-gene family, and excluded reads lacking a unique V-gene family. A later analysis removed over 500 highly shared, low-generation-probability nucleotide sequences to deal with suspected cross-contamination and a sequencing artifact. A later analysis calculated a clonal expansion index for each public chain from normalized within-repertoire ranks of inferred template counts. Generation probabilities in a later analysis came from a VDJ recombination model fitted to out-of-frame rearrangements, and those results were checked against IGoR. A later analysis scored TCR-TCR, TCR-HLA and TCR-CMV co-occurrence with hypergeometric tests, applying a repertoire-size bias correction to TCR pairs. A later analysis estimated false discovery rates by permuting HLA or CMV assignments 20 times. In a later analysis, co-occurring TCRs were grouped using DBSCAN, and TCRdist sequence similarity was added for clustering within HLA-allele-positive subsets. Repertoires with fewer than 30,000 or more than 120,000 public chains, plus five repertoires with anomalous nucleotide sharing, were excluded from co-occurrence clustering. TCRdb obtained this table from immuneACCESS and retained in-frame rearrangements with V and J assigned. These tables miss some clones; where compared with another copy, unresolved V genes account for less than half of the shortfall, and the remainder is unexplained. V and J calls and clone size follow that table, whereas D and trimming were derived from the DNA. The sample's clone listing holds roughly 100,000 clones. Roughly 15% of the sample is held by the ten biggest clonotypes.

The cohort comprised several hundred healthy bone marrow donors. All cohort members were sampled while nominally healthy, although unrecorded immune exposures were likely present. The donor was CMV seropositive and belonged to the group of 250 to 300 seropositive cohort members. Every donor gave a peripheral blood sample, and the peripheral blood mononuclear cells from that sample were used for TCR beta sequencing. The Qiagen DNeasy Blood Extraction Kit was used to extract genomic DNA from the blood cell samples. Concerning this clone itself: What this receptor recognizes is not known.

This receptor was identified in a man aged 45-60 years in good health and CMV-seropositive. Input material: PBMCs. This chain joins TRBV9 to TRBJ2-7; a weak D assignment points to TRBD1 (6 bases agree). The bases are TGTGCCAGCAGCGTAGGAACAGGGACGTACGAGCAGTACTTC. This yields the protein CASSVGTGTYEQYF.